The 18 T cell receptor beta chains presented below share a single source sample, sequenced in a study of shared clonotypes between healthy human individuals. Clones were sequenced by immunoSEQ multiplex PCR, and TCRdb holds only the in-frame ones, with some missing. There are about 680,000 clones in the sample; about 74% occur only once, and 1.5% to 2% lies in the top ten. The sample comprised memory CD4+ T cells sorted from blood. Subset noted: CD45RA-negative fraction. The receptors shown here come from a woman aged 25 to 45 in good health.

The DNA of the CDR3 is TGTGCCAGCAACCCTTCGGGACATACCTACGAGCAGTACTTC. Encoded protein: CASNPSGHTYEQYF. The J gene is TRBJ2-7, the V gene TRBV28; maybe TRBD1 (6 bases). The V gene's germline CDR1 is MDHEN and CDR2 SYDVKM. With 7 bases removed from V and 2 bases from J, the gap between germline ends came to 15 bases. The CDR3 covers 14 residues.

The chain links TRBV28 to TRBJ2-7; 8 bases align to TRBD1. The CDR3 loop spans 13 amino acids. V was clipped by 7 bases and J by 6 bases; unmatched bases: 8. Looked up from germline, CDR1 is MDHEN and CDR2 is SYDVKM. The CDR3 bases are TGTGCCAGCAAAACAGGGGGGACCTTCGAGCAGTACTTC. Protein: CASKTGGTFEQYF.

The chain employs TRBV19 and TRBJ2-1, with TRBD2 matching 7 bases. Germline values: CDR1 LNHDA, CDR2 SQIVND (reference sequence). Trimming removed 4 bases from V and 2 bases from J; junction bases left unmatched: 5. The CDR3 is 15 amino acids. CDR3 sequence reads: CASSKGGSPYNEQFF. CDR3 sequence (DNA): TGTGCCAGTAGTAAGGGCGGGAGCCCCTACAATGAGCAGTTCTTC.

The J gene is TRBJ2-3, the V gene TRBV27; D is possibly TRBD2 (5 bases). Germline CDR1 is MNHEY and CDR2 is SMNVEV (reference sequence). V lost 6 bases, J lost 3 bases, and 16 bases lay in between. The CDR3 length is 15 residues. DNA of the CDR3: TGTGCCAGCAGACCGGGCCAGAGGGCGACAGATACGCAGTATTTT. This codes for CASRPGQRATDTQYF.

V usage is TRBV4-1 and J usage is TRBJ1-4; 7 nucleotides match TRBD1. The V segment lost 2 bases and the J segment 5 bases; nucleotides outside the gene matches: 5. The CDR3 runs to 15 residues. Germline CDR1 is MGHRA and CDR2 is YSYEKL. The CDR3 spells CASSQSGQENEKLFF. The CDR3 bases are TGCGCCAGCAGCCAATCCGGACAGGAGAATGAAAAACTGTTTTTT.

The chain links TRBV19 to TRBJ2-7; weak D call: TRBD1 (6 bases). V shed 4 bases and J shed 7 bases, with 17 bases lying between them. This CDR3 spans 14 amino acids. Germline lookup yields CDR1 LNHDA and CDR2 SQIVND (reference sequence). The DNA of the CDR3 is TGTGCCAGTAGTACCCATGAACAGGGTGGAGAGCAGTACTTC. Its translation is CASSTHEQGGEQYF.

V and J are TRBV5-1 and TRBJ2-7; D could derive from TRBD1 or TRBD2 (5 bases each). Germline values: CDR1 SGHRS, CDR2 YFSETQ. This CDR3 spans 14 amino acids. The V gene lost 4 bases and the J gene lost 7 bases, with 18 bases spanning the gap. The CDR3 loop reads CASSLKLGHREQYF. CDR3 coding DNA: TGCGCCAGCAGCCTGAAACTAGGACACCGAGAGCAGTACTTC.

The gene calls are TRBV6-1 and TRBJ1-5; no firm D call. Germline V CDR1 and CDR2: MNHNS, SASEGT. This CDR3 comprises 13 residues. V was pared by 6 bases and J by 3 bases, with 9 bases between. The CDR3 bases are TGTGCCAGCAGACAGATTTCCAATCAGCCCCAGCATTTT. This translates into CASRQISNQPQHF.

Comment on this clone: A read error may explain this, as a much larger clone is one base away. V usage is TRBV11-2 and J usage is TRBJ1-4; D is ambiguous. Germline V CDR1 and CDR2: SGHAT, FQNNGV. This CDR3 has 13 amino acids. CDR3 loop: CASSLVHTPKLFF. For the CDR3, the DNA is TGTGCCAGCAGCTTGGTCCACACACCAAAACTGTTTTTC.

This chain connects TRBV28 to TRBJ2-2; D might be TRBD1 or TRBD2, each matching 6 bases. The CDR3 loop spans 17 amino acids. Germline CDR1 reads MDHEN; CDR2 reads SYDVKM. With 6 bases removed from V and 7 bases from J, the gap between germline ends came to 24 bases. In DNA form, the CDR3 reads TGTGCCAGCAGAACCGGACCCCGACGCAAGGGGGGCGGGGAGCTGTTTTTT. The encoded protein is CASRTGPRRKGGGELFF.

J is TRBJ2-3 and V is TRBV28; weak D call: TRBD2 (6 bases). V lost 5 bases and J 2 bases, leaving 17 bases between the germline ends. Per the germline V gene, CDR1 is MDHEN and CDR2 is SYDVKM. This CDR3 contains 16 residues. CDR3 protein: CASSAAGQTNTDTQYF. CDR3 sequence (DNA): TGTGCCAGCAGTGCTGCGGGGCAGACAAACACAGATACGCAGTATTTT.

The chain joins TRBV5-3 to TRBJ1-5, with 9 bases lining up with TRBD1. TRBV5-3 is classed as an ORF, of uncertain function. The CDR3 is 14 residues long. V shed 4 bases, J shed 5 bases, and the junction held 4 bases outside the gene matches. This CDR3 reads CARSEDRGHQPQHF. The DNA for the CDR3 is TGTGCCAGAAGCGAGGACAGGGGACATCAGCCCCAGCATTTT.

The V and J genes are TRBV28 and TRBJ1-5; no clear D. V dropped 5 bases and J dropped 11 bases, with 7 bases sitting between them. CDR1 and CDR2 from the germline V gene are MDHEN and SYDVKM. The CDR3 consists of 10 residues. The CDR3 sequence: CASSPPSQHF. The CDR3 nucleotides read TGTGCCAGCAGTCCCCCGTCCCAGCATTTT. The variable domain in full, completed from reference TRBV28 and TRBJ1-5, reads DVKVTQSSRYLVKRTGEKVFLECVQDMDHENMFWYRQDPGLGLRLIYFSYDVKMKEKGDIPEGYSVSREKKERFSLILESASTNQTSMYLCASSPPSQHFGDGTRLSIL.

A few counts support this clone. As DNA, the CDR3 is TGCGCCAGCAGCGCACCGAACCCCACCGGGGAGCTGTTTTTT. Its protein product is CASSAPNPTGELFF. The chain links TRBV5-1 to TRBJ2-2; D is undetermined. The CDR3 length is 14 residues. The germline CDR1 and CDR2 sequences are SGHRS and YFSETQ. V was cut by 4 bases and J by 4 bases, with 11 bases left in between.

Concerning this clone: A read error is likely here: a far larger clone is one base away. In the same sample, other DNA sequences code for this CDR3. V gene TRBV5-1 combines with J gene TRBJ2-1; TRBD2 matches 10 bases. The V and J ends lost 4 bases and 3 bases, in that order; junction bases with no gene match: 4. From germline, CDR1 is SGHRS and CDR2 YFSETQ. This CDR3 has 15 amino acids. CDR3 amino acids: CASSLSSGSYNEQFF. The CDR3, as DNA: TGCGCCAGCAGCCTGTCTAGCGGGAGCTACAATGAGCAGTTCTTC.

This clone is termed medium-sized (0.01 to 0.1%). V is TRBV6-5 and J is TRBJ1-3; no definite D call. Germline-derived CDR1 and CDR2 are MNHEY and SVGAGI. CDR3 length equals 15 residues. V lost 3 bases and J 4 bases, leaving 13 bases between the germline ends. For the CDR3, the DNA is TGTGCCAGCAGTTATAGCCAGGTAGAAGGAAACACCATATATTTT. Translation: CASSYSQVEGNTIYF.

V usage is TRBV28 and J usage is TRBJ1-5; D not certain. Germline-derived CDR1 and CDR2 are MDHEN and SYDVKM. There are 14 residues in the CDR3. The V end was cut by 3 bases, the J end by 11 bases, with 17 bases between. The DNA of the CDR3 is TGTGCCAGCAGTTTTGGCCAGTTTGTCCGGGCCCAGCATTTT. It yields the protein CASSFGQFVRAQHF.

The V and J genes are TRBV7-9 and TRBJ2-7; 10 bases map to TRBD2. This CDR3 has 14 residues. Germline CDR1 and CDR2: SEHNR and FQNEAQ (reference sequence). Unmatched junction bases numbered 4, after V lost 4 bases and J lost 4 bases. The CDR3 reads CASSYGTSAYEQYF. The CDR3 DNA is TGTGCCAGCAGCTACGGGACTAGCGCTTACGAGCAGTACTTC.